The rows below give T cell receptor beta chains drawn from one sample of a study of cytomegalovirus exposure and HLA in healthy donors. This table comes from immunoSEQ multiplex PCR, and its TCRdb copy is limited to in-frame clones, with some not included. The top ten hold approximately 1.6% of the sample, which has 150,000 to 200,000 clones, 77% seen once. The sample consisted of PBMCs. All receptors derive from a woman in her 30s in good health and CMV-seronegative. Both conserved end residues are part of each CDR3. A D gene is named only where the DNA matches it firmly. Clone size is not always given. Where it is, it says once, few, many or a class for expanded clones.

j_call clone_size d_call v_call cdr3_nt cdr3_aa
TRBJ2-1 - - TRBV30 TGTGCCTGGGACTCCGGACTCTACAATGAGCAGTTCTTC CAWDSGLYNEQFF
TRBJ1-2 few TRBD1 TRBV5-6 TGTGCCAGCAGCTTCCTAAGACAGGGGCATGGCTACACCTTC CASSFLRQGHGYTF
TRBJ2-7 few - TRBV30 TGTGCCTGGCAAACCTCGATCAGGACACCGAAACCCTACGAGCAGTACTTC CAWQTSIRTPKPYEQYF
TRBJ1-2 few - TRBV27 TGTGCCAGCAGTTTAAGCCCCGGGGGGCCCCATGGCTACACCTTC CASSLSPGGPHGYTF
TRBJ1-1 - TRBD1 TRBV18 TGTGCCAGCTCAGATCGGGACAGGAGCATTGAAGCTTTCTTT CASSDRDRSIEAFF
TRBJ2-7 - - TRBV7-9 TGTGCCAGCAGCTTCTCAGGGGCGGTCGGTGACGAGCAGTACTTC CASSFSGAVGDEQYF
TRBJ1-1 - - TRBV7-2 TGTGCCAGCACCATTAATAGAAACACTGAAGCTTTCTTT CASTINRNTEAFF
TRBJ1-5 - TRBD1 TRBV27 TGTGCCAGCAGCAGCCTCTCTGGGACAGGGCTGGGTCAGCCCCAGCATTTT CASSSLSGTGLGQPQHF
TRBJ2-7 - - TRBV7-2 TGTGCCAGCAGCACGGACTCCTCCTACGAGCAGTACTTC CASSTDSSYEQYF
TRBJ2-4 - TRBD1 TRBV4-1 TGCGCCAGCAGCCAACCGGGACAGGAAAACATTCAGTACTTC CASSQPGQENIQYF
TRBJ2-2 - - TRBV9 TGTGCCAGCAGCGTAGCTTGGACAGTCGTGGGCACCGGGGAGCTGTTTTTT CASSVAWTVVGTGELFF
TRBJ2-2 once TRBD2 TRBV7-3 TGTGCCAGCAGCTTAAAAGGGACTAGCCCCTCGAAAACCGGGGAGCTGTTTTTT CASSLKGTSPSKTGELFF
TRBJ2-1 - TRBD1 TRBV5-1 TGCGCCAGCAGCTTGACTACAGGGGGCTCCTACAATGAGCAGTTCTTC CASSLTTGGSYNEQFF
TRBJ1-1 - TRBD1 TRBV19 TGTGCCAGTAGTACAAGGACAGGGCTTGGCACTGAAGCTTTCTTT CASSTRTGLGTEAFF
TRBJ2-5 - TRBD2 TRBV9 TGTGCCAGCAGCGTGGGGACTAGCGGGATAGACGAGACCCAGTACTTC CASSVGTSGIDETQYF
TRBJ1-1 - TRBD1 TRBV30 TGTGCCTGGAATGGACAGGGTAACACTGAAGCTTTCTTT CAWNGQGNTEAFF
TRBJ1-1 - - TRBV19 TGTGCCAGTAGTTTCACTAAAGATTCCACTGAAGCTTTCTTT CASSFTKDSTEAFF
TRBJ2-1 - - TRBV25-1 TGCCCCCGGAGAAACAATGAGCAGTTCTTC CPRRNNEQFF
TRBJ1-5 - - TRBV12-5 TGTGCTAGTGGTTTGGCCGACAGGCTCCGGAGTCAGCCCCAGCATTTT CASGLADRLRSQPQHF
TRBJ2-7 - - TRBV5-4 TGTGCCAGCAGCTTGGAGCCCCACGAGCAGTACTTC CASSLEPHEQYF
TRBJ2-7 - TRBD2 TRBV14 TGTGCCAGCAGCCAAGATTTATTGAGACTAGCGGGAGAAAGAGGGCTCGAGCAGTACTTC CASSQDLLRLAGERGLEQYF
TRBJ1-2 - TRBD1 TRBV7-8 TGTGCCAGCAGCTTGGGACAGGGAAATGGCTACACCTTC CASSLGQGNGYTF
TRBJ2-7 - - TRBV29-1 TGCAGCGTTCTATCGGCCTACGAGCAGTACTTC CSVLSAYEQYF
TRBJ2-4 - - TRBV6-5 TGTGCCAGCAGTTACAGCCCAAACCCCAAAAACATTCAGTACTTC CASSYSPNPKNIQYF
TRBJ2-3 - - TRBV27 TGTGCCAGCAGTTTATATGAGTCTGGCACAGATACGCAGTATTTT CASSLYESGTDTQYF
TRBJ2-7 - TRBD2 TRBV19 TGTGCCAGTAGTATCTCCGGGGGGGGAACCTACGAGCAGTACTTC CASSISGGGTYEQYF
TRBJ1-5 - - TRBV30 TGTGCCTGGAGTGTAATGAGGGACACCGGGACATACAGCAATCAGCCCCAGCATTTT CAWSVMRDTGTYSNQPQHF
TRBJ1-1 - - TRBV29-1 TGCAGCGTTTACACTACGAACACTGAAGCTTTCTTT CSVYTTNTEAFF
TRBJ2-2 - TRBD1 TRBV2 TGTGCCAGCAGAACAGGGGTTGCCGGGGAGCTGTTTTTT CASRTGVAGELFF
TRBJ1-2 - TRBD1 TRBV29-1 TGCAGCGTGCAGGGGGCAAAGGACTATGGCTACACCTTC CSVQGAKDYGYTF
TRBJ2-7 - TRBD1 TRBV9 TGTGCCAGCAGCACCCTCGGGGACAGCCACGAGCAGTACTTC CASSTLGDSHEQYF
TRBJ1-1 - TRBD1 TRBV4-1 TGCGCCAGCAGCCACCAGGGACAGGCTCGCACTGAAGCTTTCTTT CASSHQGQARTEAFF
TRBJ1-2 - - TRBV5-8 TGTGCCAGCAGCTCAACTTCAGGGGCCACCTATGGCTACACCTTC CASSSTSGATYGYTF
TRBJ2-5 - TRBD2 TRBV7-3 TGTGCCAGCAGCTTAGGGGGGGAAGAGACCCAGTACTTC CASSLGGEETQYF
TRBJ2-1 - - TRBV5-4 TGTGCCAGCACCACTCTTAAGGGGCAGGGCAATGAGCAGTTCTTC CASTTLKGQGNEQFF
TRBJ1-1 once - TRBV5-5 TGTGCCAGCAGCTTTGAGTCCCACACTGAAGCTTTCTTT CASSFESHTEAFF
TRBJ2-7 - - TRBV27 TGTGCCAGCAGTGGGGCCTCAAACTACGAGCAGTACTTC CASSGASNYEQYF
TRBJ2-7 - - TRBV10-1 TGCGCCAGAATGACTAGCTACGAGCAGTACTTC CARMTSYEQYF
TRBJ2-1 - TRBD1 TRBV6-5 TGTGCCAGCAGCCCTAGACAGGGATTAAACAATGAGCAGTTCTTC CASSPRQGLNNEQFF
TRBJ1-3 - - TRBV7-9 TGTGCGAGCGGATTAGCGAGGAGCAGCTCTGGAAACACCATATATTTT CASGLARSSSGNTIYF
TRBJ1-1 - TRBD1 TRBV5-4 TGTGCCAGCAGCTTACAGGGGGCGGGGGCTTTCTTT CASSLQGAGAFF
TRBJ1-1 - TRBD1 TRBV11-1 TGTGCCAGCAGCGGAACAGGGGTTACTGAAGCTTTCTTT CASSGTGVTEAFF
TRBJ2-7 - - TRBV6-6 TGTGCCAGCAGTTCTACGGTAGGGGTCGAGCAGTACTTC CASSSTVGVEQYF
TRBJ1-1 - - TRBV5-5 TGTGCCAGCAGCAATCCGGGACAGAACACTGAAGCTTTCTTT CASSNPGQNTEAFF
TRBJ2-2 - - TRBV6-5 TGTGCCAGCAGTTACTCCCCCTCCCCTAAGAAACTGTTTTTT CASSYSPSPKKLFF
TRBJ2-5 - - TRBV5-6 TGTGCCAGCAGCTTGGTCCAGTACCAAGAGACCCAGTACTTC CASSLVQYQETQYF
TRBJ2-7 - TRBD1 TRBV29-1 TGCAGCGTCCAGACAGGGACCTACGAGCAGTACTTC CSVQTGTYEQYF